This T cell receptor (beta chain) was documented in a study of blood T cell repertoires in COVID-19. Germline V gene lookup returns CDR1 SQVTM and CDR2 ANQGSEA. This CDR3 comprises 15 residues. V shed 6 bases, J shed 0 bases, and the junction held 10 bases outside the gene matches. Some clones are missing from TCRdb's copy, which holds only in-frame ones; the method was immunoSEQ multiplex PCR. The data contain hundreds of thousands of clones, roughly 82% of them seen just once; the ten biggest clones take up roughly 2%. Sequencing used PBMCs or T cells enriched from blood (not recorded which). The V call is TRBV29-1, the J call TRBJ1-1; the match to TRBD1 covers 7 bases. The TCR sequence derives from a woman in her forties or fifties who had recovered from COVID-19. CDR3 nucleotide sequence: TGCAGCGTGGGATCGACAGGGTGGGTGAACACTGAAGCTTTCTTT. Translating gives CSVGSTGWVNTEAFF. The complete variable domain, with remaining parts taken from reference TRBV29-1 and TRBJ1-1, reads SAVISQKPSRDICQRGTSLTIQCQVDSQVTMMFWYRQQPGQSLTLIATANQGSEATYESGFVIDKFPISRPNLTFSTLTVSNMSPEDSSIYLCSVGSTGWVNTEAFFGQGTRLTVV.